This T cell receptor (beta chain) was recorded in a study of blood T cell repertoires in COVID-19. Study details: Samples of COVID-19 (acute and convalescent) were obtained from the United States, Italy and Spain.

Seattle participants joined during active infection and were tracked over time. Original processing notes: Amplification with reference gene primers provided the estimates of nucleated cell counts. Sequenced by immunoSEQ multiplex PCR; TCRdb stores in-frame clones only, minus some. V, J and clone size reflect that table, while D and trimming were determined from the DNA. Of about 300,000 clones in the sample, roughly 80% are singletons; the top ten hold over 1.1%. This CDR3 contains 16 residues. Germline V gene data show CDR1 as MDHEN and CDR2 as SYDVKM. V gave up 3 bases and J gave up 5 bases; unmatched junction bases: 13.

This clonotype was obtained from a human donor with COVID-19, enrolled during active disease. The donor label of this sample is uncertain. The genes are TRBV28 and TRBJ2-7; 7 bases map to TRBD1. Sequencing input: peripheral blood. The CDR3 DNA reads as TGTGCCAGCAGTTTTCTCTCAAGACAGGGCGTAAACGAGCAGTACTTC. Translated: CASSFLSRQGVNEQYF. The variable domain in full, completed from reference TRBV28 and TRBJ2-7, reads DVKVTQSSRYLVKRTGEKVFLECVQDMDHENMFWYRQDPGLGLRLIYFSYDVKMKEKGDIPEGYSVSREKKERFSLILESASTNQTSMYLCASSFLSRQGVNEQYFGPGTRLTVT.